The clone carrying this T cell receptor (beta chain) was detected only once. The target antigen is unknown. This specimen comes from a study of blood T cells in healthy people across ages. A second PCR, run for roughly 7 to 11 cycles, used a sample-barcoded 5' primer plus a J-beta primer mix. A tag from a template-switch adaptor with 12 random nucleotides marked each cDNA molecule. TCRdb re-called the 5' RACE reads with MiXCR, one entry per CDR3 protein. This table holds 850,000 to 950,000 distinct CDR3 sequences, around 26% found once. V dropped 8 bases and J dropped 6; count of bases not matched to a gene: 10. Per germline, CDR1 MNHEY and CDR2 SVGEGT. The CDR3 consists of 15 residues. Regarding the study as a whole: Naive T cell percentage by flow cytometry tracked strongly with beta diversity.

Sequences were obtained from blood. The clonotype was recovered from an elderly woman in good health. This sequence joins TRBV6-2 or TRBV6-3 and TRBJ2-1, with 10 bases fitting TRBD2. The CDR3 DNA is TGTGCCAGCTTCAGAGCGGGGGGGCCACTCAATGAGCAGTTCTTC. Protein: CASFRAGGPLNEQFF.